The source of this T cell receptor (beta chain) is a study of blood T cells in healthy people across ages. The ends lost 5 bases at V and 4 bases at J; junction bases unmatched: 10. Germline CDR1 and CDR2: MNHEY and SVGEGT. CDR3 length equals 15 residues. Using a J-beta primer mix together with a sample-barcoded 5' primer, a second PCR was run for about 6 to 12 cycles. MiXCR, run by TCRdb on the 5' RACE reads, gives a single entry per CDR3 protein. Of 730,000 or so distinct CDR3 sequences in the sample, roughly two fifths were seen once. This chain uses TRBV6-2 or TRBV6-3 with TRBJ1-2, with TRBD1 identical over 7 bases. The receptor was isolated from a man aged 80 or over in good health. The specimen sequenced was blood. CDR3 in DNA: TGTGCCAGCAGTCGTCCGGAGGGGGCCCTCTATGGCTACACCTTC. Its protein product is CASSRPEGALYGYTF.